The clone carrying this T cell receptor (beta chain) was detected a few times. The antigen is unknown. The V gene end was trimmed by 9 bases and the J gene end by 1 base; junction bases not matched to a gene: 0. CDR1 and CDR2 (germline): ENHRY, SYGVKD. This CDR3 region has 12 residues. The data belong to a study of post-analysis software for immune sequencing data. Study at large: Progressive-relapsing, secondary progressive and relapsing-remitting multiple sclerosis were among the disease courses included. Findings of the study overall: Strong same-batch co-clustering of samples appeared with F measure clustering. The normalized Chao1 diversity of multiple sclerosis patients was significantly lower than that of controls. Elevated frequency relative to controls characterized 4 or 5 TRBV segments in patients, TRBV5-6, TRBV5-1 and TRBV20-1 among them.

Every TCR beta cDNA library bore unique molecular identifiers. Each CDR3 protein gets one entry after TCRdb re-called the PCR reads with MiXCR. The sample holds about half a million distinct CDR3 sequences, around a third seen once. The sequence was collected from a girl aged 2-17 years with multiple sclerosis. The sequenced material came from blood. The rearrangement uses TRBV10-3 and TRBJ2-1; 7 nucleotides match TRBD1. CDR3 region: CAIQGSYNEQFF. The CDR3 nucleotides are TGTGCCATACAGGGGTCCTACAATGAGCAGTTCTTC.